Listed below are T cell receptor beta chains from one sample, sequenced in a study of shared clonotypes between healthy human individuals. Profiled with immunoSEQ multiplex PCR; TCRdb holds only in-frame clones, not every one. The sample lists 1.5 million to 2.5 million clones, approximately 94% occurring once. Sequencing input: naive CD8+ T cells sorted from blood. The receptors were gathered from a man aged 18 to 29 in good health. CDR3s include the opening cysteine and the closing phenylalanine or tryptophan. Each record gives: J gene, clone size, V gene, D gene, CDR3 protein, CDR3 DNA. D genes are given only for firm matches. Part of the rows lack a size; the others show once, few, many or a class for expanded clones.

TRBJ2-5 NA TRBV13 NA CASSLERPAFQGETQYF TGTGCCAGCAGCTTAGAACGACCGGCCTTCCAGGGAGAGACCCAGTACTTC
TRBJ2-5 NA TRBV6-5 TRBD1 CASRPGQGAETQYF TGTGCCAGCAGACCGGGACAGGGGGCCGAGACCCAGTACTTC
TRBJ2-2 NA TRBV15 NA CATSTRPGVKNTGELFF TGTGCCACCAGCACGCGCCCCGGGGTTAAGAACACCGGGGAGCTGTTTTTT
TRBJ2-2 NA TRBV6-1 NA CASTLTRGYTGELFF TGTGCCAGCACCTTGACTAGAGGGTACACCGGGGAGCTGTTTTTT
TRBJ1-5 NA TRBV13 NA CASSLGPGDQPQHF TGTGCCAGCAGCTTAGGGCCAGGGGATCAGCCCCAGCATTTT
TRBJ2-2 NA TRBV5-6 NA CASSPDDGENTGELFF TGTGCCAGCAGCCCCGACGACGGGGAAAACACCGGGGAGCTGTTTTTT
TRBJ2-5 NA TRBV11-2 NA CASSLGGEGETQYF TGTGCCAGCAGCTTAGGTGGGGAAGGGGAGACCCAGTACTTC
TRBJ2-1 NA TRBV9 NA CASSPGSLYNEQFF TGTGCCAGCAGCCCAGGGTCCCTCTACAATGAGCAGTTCTTC
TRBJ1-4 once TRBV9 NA CASSEPPSATNEKLFF TGTGCCAGCAGCGAGCCCCCCTCGGCCACTAATGAAAAACTGTTTTTT
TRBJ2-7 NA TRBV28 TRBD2 CASSFSGGYYEQYF TGTGCCAGCAGTTTTAGCGGGGGCTACTACGAGCAGTACTTC
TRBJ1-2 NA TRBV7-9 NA CASSPDVSNYGYTF TGTGCCAGCAGCCCGGACGTTTCGAACTATGGCTACACCTTC
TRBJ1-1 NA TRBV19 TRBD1 CASSLTGAMNTEAFF TGTGCCAGTAGCTTGACAGGGGCGATGAACACTGAAGCTTTCTTT
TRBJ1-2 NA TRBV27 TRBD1 CASSVTGGGTYGYTF TGTGCCAGCAGTGTCACAGGGGGCGGTACCTATGGCTACACCTTC
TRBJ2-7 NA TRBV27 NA CASSLQGTSYEQYF TGTGCCAGCAGCCTACAGGGTACCTCCTACGAGCAGTACTTC
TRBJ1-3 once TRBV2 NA CASSERLPGAAGNTIYF TGTGCCAGCAGTGAACGACTCCCGGGCGCGGCTGGAAACACCATATATTTT
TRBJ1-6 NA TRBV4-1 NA CASSVVGGTSPLHF TGCGCCAGCAGCGTTGTCGGGGGCACGTCACCCCTCCACTTT
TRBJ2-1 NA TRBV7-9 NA CASSRGVISNEQFF TGTGCCAGCAGCCGCGGGGTTATTAGCAATGAGCAGTTCTTC
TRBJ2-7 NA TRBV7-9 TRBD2 CASSLMSGGQTYEQYF TGTGCCAGCAGCTTAATGTCGGGAGGCCAGACCTACGAGCAGTACTTC
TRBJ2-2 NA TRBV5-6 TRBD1 CASSSSPGTGIDTGELFF TGTGCCAGCAGCTCCTCCCCGGGGACAGGGATCGACACCGGGGAGCTGTTTTTT
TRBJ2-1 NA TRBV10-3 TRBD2 CAISEPGGPRFNEQFF TGTGCCATCAGTGAGCCGGGAGGGCCCAGGTTCAATGAGCAGTTCTTC
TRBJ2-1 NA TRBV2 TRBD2 CASSGWAAGLYNEQFF TGTGCCAGCAGTGGGTGGGCAGCGGGGCTATACAATGAGCAGTTCTTC
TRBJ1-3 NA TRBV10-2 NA CASSDKVLRGGSGSGNTIYF TGCGCCAGCAGTGACAAGGTCCTGCGGGGGGGTTCGGGCTCTGGAAACACCATATATTTT
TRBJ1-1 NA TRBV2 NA CASSEGAGKTEAFF TGTGCCAGCAGTGAAGGGGCAGGGAAGACTGAAGCTTTCTTT
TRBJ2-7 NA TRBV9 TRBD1 CASSVGDSIYEQYF TGTGCCAGCAGCGTAGGGGACAGTATCTACGAGCAGTACTTC
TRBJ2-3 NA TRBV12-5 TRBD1 CASGLTGDDTDTQYF TGTGCTAGTGGTTTGACAGGGGATGACACAGATACGCAGTATTTT
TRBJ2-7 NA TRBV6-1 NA CASSEGWGMQKDEQYF TGTGCCAGCAGTGAAGGCTGGGGAATGCAGAAGGACGAGCAGTACTTC
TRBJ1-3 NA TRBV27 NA CASSFSGSGNTIYF TGTGCCAGCAGTTTTTCGGGCTCTGGAAACACCATATATTTT
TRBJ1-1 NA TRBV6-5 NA CASSYADVPTEAFF TGTGCCAGCAGTTACGCTGACGTGCCCACTGAAGCTTTCTTT
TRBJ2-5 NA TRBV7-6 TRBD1 CASSAEGQAVETQYF TGTGCCAGCAGCGCAGAAGGACAGGCGGTCGAGACCCAGTACTTC
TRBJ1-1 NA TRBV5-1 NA CASSLATGTEAFF TGCGCCAGCAGCTTGGCCACAGGGACTGAAGCTTTCTTT
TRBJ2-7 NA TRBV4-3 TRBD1 CASSQETGTVYEQYF TGCGCCAGCAGCCAAGAGACAGGGACCGTTTACGAGCAGTACTTC
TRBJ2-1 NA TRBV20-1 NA CSAIDNEQFF TGCAGTGCTATTGACAATGAGCAGTTCTTC
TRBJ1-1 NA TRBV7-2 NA CASSLDILADTEAFF TGTGCCAGCAGCTTAGACATCCTTGCTGACACTGAAGCTTTCTTT
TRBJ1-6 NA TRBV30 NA CAWSVGHSPLHF TGTGCCTGGAGTGTAGGGCATTCACCCCTCCACTTT
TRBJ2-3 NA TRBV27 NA CASSLMTPKDTQYF TGTGCCAGCAGTTTAATGACTCCGAAGGATACGCAGTATTTT
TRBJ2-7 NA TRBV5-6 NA CASSLMGAPHEQYF TGTGCCAGCAGCTTGATGGGAGCCCCCCACGAGCAGTACTTC
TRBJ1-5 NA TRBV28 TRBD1 CASSLTGEGNQPQHF TGTGCCAGCAGTTTAACAGGGGAGGGAAATCAGCCCCAGCATTTT
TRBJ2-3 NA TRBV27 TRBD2 CASSILPGLAEPTSTDTQYF TGTGCCAGCAGCATCCTTCCGGGACTAGCGGAACCGACTAGCACAGATACGCAGTATTTT
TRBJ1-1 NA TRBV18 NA CATRDTREPTEAFF TGTGCCACACGTGACACCAGGGAACCCACTGAAGCTTTCTTT
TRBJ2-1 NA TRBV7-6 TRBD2 CASSSGLAGANEQFF TGTGCCAGCAGCTCGGGACTAGCGGGAGCCAATGAGCAGTTCTTC
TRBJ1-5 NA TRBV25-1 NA CASSESGGGQPQHF TGTGCCAGCAGTGAATCGGGGGGTGGTCAGCCCCAGCATTTT
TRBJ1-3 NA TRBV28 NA CASSLLGTGNTIYF TGTGCCAGCAGTTTATTGGGGACTGGAAACACCATATATTTT
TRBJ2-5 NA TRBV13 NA CASSFMRETQYF TGTGCCAGCAGCTTCATGAGGGAGACCCAGTACTTC
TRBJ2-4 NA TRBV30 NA CAWSGPRDPSIAHVQYF TGTGCCTGGAGTGGACCTCGGGACCCATCAATAGCCCACGTTCAGTACTTC
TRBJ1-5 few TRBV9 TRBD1 CASSAGQGPSQPQHF TGTGCCAGCAGCGCTGGACAGGGTCCCAGTCAGCCCCAGCATTTT
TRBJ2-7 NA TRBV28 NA CASSSPEENWGVYEQYF TGTGCCAGCAGTTCTCCGGAAGAAAATTGGGGAGTTTACGAGCAGTACTTC
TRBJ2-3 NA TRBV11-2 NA CASSSREGPSDTTDTQYF TGTGCCAGCAGCTCGCGGGAAGGGCCTAGCGACACCACAGATACGCAGTATTTT
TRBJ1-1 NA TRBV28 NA CASSFRPDTEAFF TGTGCCAGCAGTTTTCGACCTGACACTGAAGCTTTCTTT
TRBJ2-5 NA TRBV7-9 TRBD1 CASSSNRDRLLTQYF TGTGCCAGCAGCTCGAACCGGGACAGGCTTCTAACCCAGTACTTC